A selection of T cell receptor beta chains follows, all from one sample in a study of cytomegalovirus exposure and HLA in healthy donors. This table comes from immunoSEQ multiplex PCR, and its TCRdb copy is limited to in-frame clones, with some not included. The sample includes some 200,000 clones, roughly 80% of them seen just once. The specimen was PBMCs. The origin of the receptors is a woman aged 18-29 years in good health and CMV-seronegative. Both conserved end residues are part of each CDR3. Fields, in order: V gene, J gene, clone size, D gene, CDR3 protein, CDR3 DNA. D genes are given only for firm matches. Only some rows state a clone size, as once, few, many or a class for expanded clones.

>TRBV7-2|TRBJ2-2|.|.
CASSSRGQFANTGELFF
TGTGCCAGCAGCTCCCGAGGACAGTTCGCGAACACCGGGGAGCTGTTTTTT
>TRBV27|TRBJ2-1|.|TRBD2
CASSTRGWTSGRINEQFF
TGTGCCAGCAGTACTAGAGGTTGGACTAGCGGGAGAATCAATGAGCAGTTCTTC
>TRBV5-1|TRBJ2-7|few|TRBD1
CASSLEGQGSEQYF
TGCGCCAGCAGCTTGGAGGGACAGGGCTCCGAGCAGTACTTC
>TRBV5-1|TRBJ2-1|.|TRBD2
CASSLGWREGRGPYNEQFF
TGCGCCAGCAGCTTGGGATGGCGGGAGGGCCGAGGACCGTACAATGAGCAGTTCTTC
>TRBV6-5|TRBJ2-7|.|.
CASSPRIYSEQYF
TGTGCCAGCAGCCCTCGGATTTACAGCGAGCAGTACTTC
>TRBV10-2|TRBJ2-7|.|TRBD2
CASTGPTGGYEQYF
TGCGCCAGCACCGGCCCCACGGGGGGCTACGAGCAGTACTTC
>TRBV14|TRBJ2-3|.|.
CASSHTITDTQYF
TGTGCCAGCAGCCATACTATCACAGATACGCAGTATTTT
>TRBV11-3|TRBJ2-1|.|.
CASSLGIYSGSSYNEQFF
TGTGCCAGCAGCTTAGGGATTTATTCGGGTAGCTCCTACAATGAGCAGTTCTTC
>TRBV6-5|TRBJ1-6|.|TRBD1
CASSNSQGYNSPLHF
TGTGCCAGCAGCAATTCACAGGGGTACAATTCACCCCTCCACTTT
>TRBV28|TRBJ2-7|.|TRBD1
CASSPNPGTGSYYEQYF
TGTGCCAGCAGCCCTAACCCCGGGACAGGCTCATACTACGAGCAGTACTTC
>TRBV19|TRBJ2-1|.|TRBD2
CASSMVAGTSYNEQFF
TGTGCCAGTAGTATGGTAGCGGGGACCTCCTACAATGAGCAGTTCTTC
>TRBV28|TRBJ1-5|.|TRBD1
CASSPDRGTVQPQHF
TGTGCCAGCAGTCCAGACAGGGGTACTGTTCAGCCCCAGCATTTT
>TRBV10-3|TRBJ2-5|once|TRBD2
CAIGARGAGGRETQYF
TGTGCCATCGGGGCCAGAGGAGCGGGAGGTCGGGAGACCCAGTACTTC